This T cell receptor beta chain was found in a study of blood T cells in healthy people across ages. Study observations and caveats: Greater diversity and more naive CD4+ cells were seen in long-lived donors than in aged donors.

V gave up 4 bases and J gave up 6 bases; unmatched junction bases: 8. Germline V gene sequence: CDR1 PRHDT, CDR2 FYEKMQ (reference sequence). This CDR3 comprises 15 residues. Then a second PCR, running roughly 7 to 11 cycles, was carried out with a sample-barcoded 5' primer and a J-beta primer mix. Every individual sample yielded 2.5 million or more paired-end reads (each containing CDR3). TCRdb reanalysed the 5' RACE reads using MiXCR and keeps one entry per CDR3 protein. The repertoire includes under 1,000,000 distinct CDR3 sequences, around half of them detected once, and 15% to 20% sits in the top ten. Only a few counts were recorded for this clonotype. Its antigen is not identified. A minimum of 6 micrograms of total RNA was extracted per sample.

The clonotype was recovered from an elderly man in good health. The sample was blood. The rearrangement uses TRBV13 and TRBJ2-1; 8 bases map to TRBD1. CDR3 coding DNA: TGTGCCAGCAGCTCCGGGACAGGTGATTTCAATGAGCAGTTCTTC. This gives the protein CASSSGTGDFNEQFF.